One and the same sample provided the 17 T cell receptor beta chains below, sequenced in a study of shared clonotypes between healthy human individuals. Method: immunoSEQ multiplex PCR; TCRdb's copy keeps in-frame clones and lacks some. The repertoire holds 1 million to 1.2 million clones, 70% to 85% seen once, with 0.7% to 0.95% in the top ten. The sequenced sample was memory CD4+ T cells from PBMCs. Subset noted: CD45RA-negative fraction. The source is a man aged 18 to 30 in good health. Some clones in this sample may be carry-over from other donors' samples.

The chain joins TRBV30 to TRBJ1-3; 8 bases agree with TRBD1. V lost 3 bases, J lost 0 bases, and 16 bases stayed unmatched. The CDR3 has 19 residues. The germline V gene has CDR1 GTSNPN and CDR2 SVGIG (reference sequence). The CDR3 sequence is CAWRPGTGQYFRSGNTIYF. CDR3 sequence (DNA): TGTGCCTGGAGACCCGGGACAGGACAATATTTTCGCTCTGGAAACACCATATATTTT.

This rearrangement joins TRBV2 to TRBJ1-2, with 8 bases aligning to TRBD1. The CDR3 has 15 amino acids. Germline loops: CDR1 SNHLY, CDR2 FYNNEI. Trimming cost V 6 bases and J 3 bases; bases outside gene matches: 9. The CDR3 is CASRPRTGGDYGYTF. CDR3 bases: TGTGCCAGCAGGCCGCGAACAGGGGGGGACTATGGCTACACCTTC.

The V call is TRBV11-3, the J call TRBJ2-2; possible D gene TRBD1, 5 bases. The V gene's germline CDR1 is SGHNT and CDR2 YENEEA. The CDR3 length is 19 residues. Trimming shortened V by 1 base and J by 0 bases, and 18 bases separated the two germline ends. CDR3: CASSLAVSRGAPNTGELFF. The CDR3 DNA reads as TGTGCCAGCAGCTTAGCGGTGTCAAGGGGTGCGCCGAACACCGGGGAGCTGTTTTTT.

This clone was counted between two and nine times. This sample includes further DNA sequences coding for the same CDR3. The chain combines TRBV30 with TRBJ2-2; D is unresolved. With 0 bases removed from V and 6 bases from J, the gap between germline ends came to 8 bases. CDR1 is GTSNPN, CDR2 SVGIG, per germline (reference sequence). CDR3 length equals 13 residues. DNA of the CDR3: TGTGCCTGGAGTGTGAACTTAGCCGGGGAGCTGTTTTTT. Protein sequence: CAWSVNLAGELFF.

The chain employs TRBV10-1 and TRBJ2-2; D might be TRBD1 (6 bases). Germline V gene lookup returns CDR1 WNHNN and CDR2 SYGVQD (reference sequence). CDR3 length: 15 residues. Trimming took 7 bases from V and 0 from J, leaving 12 bases between them. The CDR3 loop is CASTRDISNTGELFF. CDR3 DNA sequence: TGCGCCAGCACCAGGGACATTTCGAACACCGGGGAGCTGTTTTTT.

The chain couples TRBV30 to TRBJ2-1, with D uncertain. The CDR3 runs 12 residues. V gave up 2 bases and J gave up 8 bases, with 10 bases separating them. The germline CDR1 and CDR2 sequences are GTSNPN and SVGIG (reference sequence). The CDR3 bases are TGTGCCTGGAGTCCAGTGGCGGATGAGCAGTTCTTC. Protein sequence: CAWSPVADEQFF.

The genes are TRBV10-3 and TRBJ2-1; D may be TRBD2 (5 bases). Per the germline V gene, CDR1 is ENHRY and CDR2 is SYGVKD. V gave up 7 bases and J gave up 4 bases, with 14 bases separating them. The CDR3 covers 14 residues. CDR3 DNA: TGTGCCATCAAGGCGGGCCGGTTTTACAATGAGCAGTTCTTC. Protein: CAIKAGRFYNEQFF.

The chain couples TRBV5-6 to TRBJ2-1, with 9 bases identical to TRBD2. Germline-derived CDR1 and CDR2 are SGHDT and YYEEEE. V gave up 7 bases and J gave up 3 bases; unmatched junction bases: 11. The CDR3 has 16 residues. The CDR3 loop reads CASSALSGSFYNEQFF. Written as DNA, the CDR3 is TGTGCCAGCTCTGCCCTTAGCGGGAGTTTCTACAATGAGCAGTTCTTC.

As concerns this clone: With a much larger clone just one base away, this may be a read error. The V gene is TRBV6-1, the J gene TRBJ1-5; D uncertain. In germline, CDR1 is MNHNS, CDR2 SASEGT. CDR3 length equals 12 residues. Trimming cost V 6 bases and J 4 bases, with 7 bases left between them. The CDR3 nucleotides are TGTGCCAGCAGCGACCCAAATCAGCCCCAGCATTTT. It is translated as CASSDPNQPQHF.

The gene calls are TRBV25-1 and TRBJ1-3; TRBD1 aligns across 7 bases. Trimming took 1 base from V and 8 from J; bases not matched to a gene: 8. The CDR3 has 15 amino acids. Germline V lookup: CDR1 MGHDK, CDR2 SYGVNS. In DNA, the CDR3 is TGTGCCAGCAGTGAATTAGGGGCAGGGGGAGACACCATATATTTT. Its translation: CASSELGAGGDTIYF.

V and J are TRBV18 and TRBJ1-1, with D tentatively TRBD1 (6 bases). In germline, CDR1 is KGHSH, CDR2 LQKENI. The V end lost 5 bases, the J end lost 5 bases, and 18 bases lay between the germline ends. The CDR3 is 15 residues long. CDR3 DNA: TGTGCCAGCTCAATGACAGAAGCAGGGGAGACTGAAGCTTTCTTT. This codes for CASSMTEAGETEAFF.

The V gene is TRBV29-1, the J gene TRBJ2-1; 8 nucleotides line up with TRBD2. This CDR3 is 14 amino acids long. Trimming removed 6 bases from V and 0 bases from J; junction bases left unmatched: 4. The germline gives CDR1 SQVTM, CDR2 ANQGSEA. CDR3 nucleotides: TGCAGCGTCCAGCGGGGGAGCTCCTACAATGAGCAGTTCTTC. It is translated as CSVQRGSSYNEQFF.

The chain combines TRBV6-1 with TRBJ2-1, with 11 bases that match TRBD2. After removal of 7 bases from V and 6 bases from J, the junction contained 8 bases not matched to a gene. The CDR3 is 15 amino acids. The germline V gene has CDR1 MNHNS and CDR2 SASEGT. CDR3 DNA: TGTGCCAGCATTCCCGGACTAGCGGGCCTCAATGAGCAGTTCTTC. It is translated as CASIPGLAGLNEQFF.

The rearrangement uses TRBV7-9 and TRBJ2-7, with 8 bases that match TRBD2. The CDR3 sequence is 13 residues long. CDR1 SEHNR and CDR2 FQNEAQ come from the germline V gene (reference sequence). With 8 bases clipped from V and 2 bases from J, the junction kept 5 bases outside the gene matches. The chain's CDR3 is CASAGGWPYEQYF. Written as DNA, the CDR3 is TGTGCCAGCGCGGGAGGATGGCCCTACGAGCAGTACTTC.

The chain recombines TRBV9 with TRBJ1-5, with no clear D. The CDR3 runs 14 residues. V was clipped by 3 bases and J by 1 base, with 8 bases between them. The germline V gene has CDR1 SGDLS and CDR2 YYNGEE. The CDR3 coding sequence is TGTGCCAGCAGCGCCGCCCCCAGCAATCAGCCCCAGCATTTT. Amino acid sequence: CASSAAPSNQPQHF.

The chain is built from TRBV5-4 and TRBJ2-3, with 8 bases aligning to TRBD2. The CDR3 covers 14 residues. V shed 3 bases, J shed 0 bases, and the junction held 0 bases outside the gene matches. The V gene's germline CDR1 is SGHNT and CDR2 YYREEE (reference sequence). The CDR3 bases are TGTGCCAGCAGCTCGGGAGGGAGCACAGATACGCAGTATTTT. It is translated as CASSSGGSTDTQYF.

This chain connects TRBV29-1 to TRBJ2-2; D may be TRBD2 (5 bases). V dropped 6 bases and J dropped 1 base, with 12 bases sitting between them. The CDR3 covers 14 residues. Germline V gene data show CDR1 as SQVTM and CDR2 as ANQGSEA. The CDR3 DNA reads as TGCAGCGTAGATGGCGGGCAGAACACCGGGGAGCTGTTTTTT. This sequence encodes CSVDGGQNTGELFF.